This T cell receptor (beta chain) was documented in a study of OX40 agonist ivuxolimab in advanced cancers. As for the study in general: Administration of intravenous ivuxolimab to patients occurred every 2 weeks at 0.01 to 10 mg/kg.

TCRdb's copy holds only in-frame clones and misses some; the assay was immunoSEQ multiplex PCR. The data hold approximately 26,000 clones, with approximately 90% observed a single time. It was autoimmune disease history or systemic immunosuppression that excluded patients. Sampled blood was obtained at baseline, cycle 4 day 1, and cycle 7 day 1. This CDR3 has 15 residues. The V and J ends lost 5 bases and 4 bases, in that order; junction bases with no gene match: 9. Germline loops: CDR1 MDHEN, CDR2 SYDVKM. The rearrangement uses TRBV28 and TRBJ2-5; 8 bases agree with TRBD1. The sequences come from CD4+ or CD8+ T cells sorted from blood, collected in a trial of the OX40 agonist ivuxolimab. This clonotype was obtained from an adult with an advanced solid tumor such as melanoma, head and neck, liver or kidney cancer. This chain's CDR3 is CASSGGGQGLETQYF. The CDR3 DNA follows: TGTGCCAGCAGTGGCGGCGGACAGGGCCTAGAGACCCAGTACTTC.